This T cell receptor (beta chain) stems from a study of T cells in Graves' hyperthyroidism and ophthalmopathy. Hyperthyroidism of Graves' type that showed no ophthalmopathy progression within 18 months was stable. Those with hyperthyroidism were 18 to 65 years old, newly diagnosed, and ill for under 2 months. The V end lost 4 bases, the J end lost 5 bases, and 14 bases lay between the germline ends. This CDR3 has 14 residues. The germline V gene has CDR1 LNHDA and CDR2 SQIVND (reference sequence). Study-wide findings and caveats: Within blood appeared most thyroid clonotypes that had expanded above 0.001.

A remark on this clonotype: Its antigen is not known.

Researchers amplified the TCR beta CDR3 regions from RNA transcripts. First-round RT-PCR with HTBI primers amplified the TCR CDR3 region. Each CDR3 protein gets one entry after TCRdb re-called the multiplex PCR reads with MiXCR. Of some 600,000 distinct CDR3 sequences in the sample, around 42% are singletons; the top ten hold 8% to 8.5%. Sequenced sample: peripheral blood or thyroid tissue (not recorded which). The receptor's source is a woman aged 18-35 years with Graves' hyperthyroidism. This rearrangement joins TRBV19 to TRBJ1-1; no definite D call. This CDR3 reads CASSTGWGETEAFF. CDR3 DNA: TGTGCCAGTAGTACAGGTTGGGGTGAGACTGAAGCTTTCTTT.